Shown below are 22 T cell receptor beta chains from a single sample sequenced in a study of cytomegalovirus exposure and HLA in healthy donors. The PCR contained 60 Vbeta and 13 Jbeta primers. The table came from immunoSEQ multiplex PCR; TCRdb's copy has only in-frame clones and leaves some out. The top ten hold 1.1% to 1.5% of the sample, which has approximately 160,000 clones, approximately 62% seen once. Specimen: PBMCs. These receptors were collected from a middle-aged man in good health and CMV-seronegative.

The CDR3: CASRGQVATNEKLFF. The CDR3 region has the DNA TGTGCCAGCAGAGGACAGGTTGCAACTAATGAAAAACTGTTTTTT. The rearrangement links TRBV7-2 to TRBJ1-4, with TRBD1 identical over 7 bases. The CDR3 totals 15 residues. J gave up 0 bases and V 6 bases, and 4 bases lay outside the gene matches. Germline V lookup: CDR1 SGHTA, CDR2 FQGNSA.

V is TRBV7-3 and J is TRBJ2-1; no clear D. CDR1 SGHTA and CDR2 FQGTGA come from the germline V gene. Trimming took 2 bases from V and 3 from J, leaving 11 bases between them. This CDR3 has 15 amino acids. This chain's CDR3 is CASSLDSGSYNEQFF. Here the CDR3 DNA reads TGTGCCAGCAGCTTAGATTCAGGTAGCTACAATGAGCAGTTCTTC.

This clone was recorded a few times. This sequence joins TRBV9 and TRBJ2-5, with 11 positions matching TRBD1. V shed 2 bases, J shed 11 bases, and the junction held 8 bases outside the gene matches. Germline V gene data show CDR1 as SGDLS and CDR2 as YYNGEE. This CDR3 contains 14 residues. The CDR3 DNA reads TGTGCCAGCAGCGTGTTGGGGACAGGGGGTGAGCAGTACTTC. This encodes CASSVLGTGGEQYF.

This chain joins TRBV4-3 and TRBJ2-1; a weak D match, TRBD2 (5 bases). V was clipped by 3 bases and J by 12 bases, with 12 bases between them. The germline V gene has CDR1 LGHNA and CDR2 YSLEER. The CDR3 runs 12 residues. CDR3: CASSQPRGLQFF. The CDR3, as DNA: TGCGCCAGCAGCCAGCCACGAGGGTTGCAGTTCTTC.

This clone was seen only a few times. V is TRBV6-6 and J is TRBJ1-2, with 7 positions matching TRBD1. This CDR3 contains 15 residues. V lost 0 bases to trimming and J lost 3 bases; unmatched junction nucleotides: 4. In germline, CDR1 is MNHNY, CDR2 SVGAGI (reference sequence). The CDR3 loop reads CASSYSRGTDYGYTF. CDR3 bases: TGTGCCAGCAGTTACTCTCGGGGGACAGACTATGGCTACACCTTC.

J is TRBJ2-5 and V is TRBV4-3; 8 bases are shared with TRBD2. The CDR3 runs to 17 residues. V shed 0 bases, J shed 1 base, and the junction held 7 bases outside the gene matches. Germline assignment: CDR1 LGHNA and CDR2 YSLEER. CDR3 protein: CASSQDGTSGFQETQYF. The CDR3 DNA reads TGCGCCAGCAGCCAAGATGGTACTAGCGGCTTCCAAGAGACCCAGTACTTC.

This chain uses TRBV7-2 with TRBJ2-7; 10 bases are a match to TRBD1. Germline V gene sequence: CDR1 SGHTA, CDR2 FQGNSA. After removal of 7 bases from V and 3 bases from J, the junction contained 6 bases not matched to a gene. This CDR3 spans 14 amino acids. CDR3 coding DNA: TGTGCCAGCACCCTCCGGACAGGGGGCTACGAGCAGTACTTC. Its translation: CASTLRTGGYEQYF.

The chain joins TRBV6-1 to TRBJ2-4, with TRBD2 matching over 9 bases. Trimming took 4 bases from V and 5 from J; bases not matched to a gene: 9. The CDR3 spans 16 residues. Looked up from germline, CDR1 is MNHNS and CDR2 is SASEGT. CDR3 region: CASSVRLAGAQNIQYF. The CDR3 DNA reads as TGTGCCAGCAGTGTTAGATTAGCGGGGGCCCAAAACATTCAGTACTTC.

The chain has TRBV6-5 and TRBJ2-3; TRBD1 matches at 7 bases. The germline gives CDR1 MNHEY, CDR2 SVGAGI. CDR3 length: 15 amino acids. V lost 6 bases and J lost 0; bases outside the gene matches: 6. CDR3 protein: CASRLGTASTDTQYF. CDR3 DNA sequence: TGTGCCAGCAGGCTTGGGACAGCAAGCACAGATACGCAGTATTTT.

Worth noting for this clone: Its ends do not fully match the called genes, so a read error is possible. The gene calls are TRBV28 and TRBJ2-1, with a weak D call TRBD2 (5 bases). Per the germline V gene, CDR1 is MDHEN and CDR2 is SYDVKM. This CDR3 is built from 11 residues. The CDR3 DNA reads as TGTGCCAGCAGTTCGTCTAGCTCCCCTCTCTTC. Translated: CASSSSSSPLF. Full variable domain (remainder filled in from reference TRBV28 and TRBJ2-1): DVKVTQSSRYLVKRTGEKVFLECVQDMDHENMFWYRQDPGLGLRLIYFSYDVKMKEKGDIPEGYSVSREKKERFSLILESASTNQTSMYLCASSSSSSPLFGPGTRLTVL.

V usage is TRBV6-5 and J usage is TRBJ2-7; 8 bases agree with TRBD2. CDR3 size: 14 residues. CDR1 is MNHEY, CDR2 SVGAGI, per germline. The V and J ends lost 9 bases and 0 bases, in that order; junction bases with no gene match: 7. The CDR3 region has the DNA TGTGCCAGTAACCCGGCGGGGGGCTCCTACGAGCAGTACTTC. Protein product: CASNPAGGSYEQYF.

Details on this clone: As the CDR3 is not closed by the conserved phenylalanine or tryptophan, this likely results from a read error. This chain connects TRBV7-3 to TRBJ1-1; 9 nucleotides agree with TRBD1. Germline-derived CDR1 and CDR2 are SGHTA and FQGTGA. The CDR3 consists of 13 residues. V was pared by 5 bases and J by 5 bases, with 3 bases of the junction left unmatched. As DNA, the CDR3 is TGTGCCAGCAGCGCGACAGGGGGAACTGAAGCTTTCCTT. Translation gives CASSATGGTEAFL.

Notes on this clone: Other DNA sequences in the sample encode the same CDR3. The chain employs TRBV2 and TRBJ1-6; 12 bases align to TRBD1. The ends lost 5 bases at V and 7 bases at J; junction bases unmatched: 6. The germline V gene encodes CDR1 SNHLY and CDR2 FYNNEI. The CDR3 runs to 16 residues. Written as DNA, the CDR3 is TGTGCCAGCAGTCCCGGGACAGGGGGCAGAAATTCACCCCTCCACTTT. Translation: CASSPGTGGRNSPLHF. The complete variable domain, with remaining parts taken from reference TRBV2 and TRBJ1-6, reads EPEVTQTPSHQVTQMGQEVILRCVPISNHLYFYWYRQILGQKVEFLVSFYNNEISEKSEIFDDQFSVERPDGSNFTLKIRSTKLEDSAMYFCASSPGTGGRNSPLHFGNGTRLTVT.

The gene calls are TRBV6-5 and TRBJ1-3, with D perhaps TRBD1 (6 bases). This CDR3 is built from 14 residues. Trimming cost V 6 bases and J 0 bases, with 9 bases left between them. Germline V gives CDR1 MNHEY, CDR2 SVGAGI. The CDR3 region has the DNA TGTGCCAGCAGGACAGGAATCTCTGGAAACACCATATATTTT. It specifies CASRTGISGNTIYF.

V is TRBV7-9 and J is TRBJ1-6; TRBD1 agrees at 7 bases. The CDR3 runs 15 residues. Germline V gene sequence: CDR1 SEHNR, CDR2 FQNEAQ (reference sequence). J lost 4 bases, V lost 2 bases, and 2 bases had no gene match. The DNA of the CDR3 is TGTGCCAGCAGCTTAAACAGGGGTTATAATTCACCCCTCCACTTT. Translating it yields CASSLNRGYNSPLHF.

V usage is TRBV7-3 and J usage is TRBJ2-3, with 12 bases lining up with TRBD2. The CDR3 is 15 residues long. The V segment lost 3 bases and the J segment 5 bases; nucleotides outside the gene matches: 3. Looked up from germline, CDR1 is SGHTA and CDR2 is FQGTGA. The CDR3 spells CASSFLAGGQDTQYF. The CDR3 region has the DNA TGTGCCAGCAGCTTCCTAGCGGGGGGGCAAGATACGCAGTATTTT.

J is TRBJ1-5 and V is TRBV7-6; 7 bases match TRBD1. CDR3 length equals 18 residues. Germline V gene data show CDR1 as SGHVS and CDR2 as FNYEAQ. V shed 5 bases and J 3 bases; nucleotides not matched to a gene: 16. The chain's CDR3 is CASSLRPGGQNFNQPQHF. In nucleotides, the CDR3 is TGTGCCAGCAGCCTCCGACCCGGGGGACAGAACTTCAATCAGCCCCAGCATTTT.

CDR3 coding DNA: TGTGCCAGCAGTTACGGGCTAGCGGGGAGCTACGAGCAGTACTTC. It yields the protein CASSYGLAGSYEQYF. The V call is TRBV6-5, the J call TRBJ2-7; 9 bases align to TRBD2. V lost 2 bases, J lost 3 bases, and 5 bases stayed unmatched. Germline V lookup: CDR1 MNHEY, CDR2 SVGAGI. The CDR3 contains 15 residues.

J is TRBJ2-5 and V is TRBV4-3, with TRBD2 as a possible D gene (6 bases). Trimming left V 1 base short and J 1 base short, with 13 bases between. The CDR3 spans 16 residues. Germline CDR1 is LGHNA and CDR2 is YSLEER. For the CDR3, the DNA is TGCGCCAGCAGCCAAGGGGGGGTGTCGGCCCAAGAGACCCAGTACTTC. It specifies CASSQGGVSAQETQYF.

This clone was observed a few times. V gene TRBV7-9 combines with J gene TRBJ2-3; D may be TRBD1 (6 bases). V was trimmed by 5 bases and J by 0 bases, leaving 15 bases between them. CDR3 size: 16 residues. The germline CDR1 and CDR2 sequences are SEHNR and FQNEAQ (reference sequence). In DNA form, the CDR3 reads TGTGCCAGCAGCCCCCGGACAGAAACTAGCACAGATACGCAGTATTTT. Protein product: CASSPRTETSTDTQYF. Full variable domain (outside the CDR3, taken from reference TRBV7-9 and TRBJ2-3): DTGVSQNPRHKITKRGQNVTFRCDPISEHNRLYWYRQTLGQGPEFLTYFQNEAQLEKSRLLSDRFSAERPKGSFSTLEIQRTEQGDSAMYLCASSPRTETSTDTQYFGPGTRLTVL.

This clone is deemed medium-sized. The rearrangement links TRBV5-8 to TRBJ1-3, with TRBD1 as a possible D gene (5 bases). This CDR3 has 15 amino acids. The germline V and J ends were trimmed by 4 bases and 4 bases, with 15 bases remaining between them. From germline, CDR1 is SGHTS and CDR2 YDEGEE. CDR3 residues: CASSGAENSGNTIYF. In DNA form, the CDR3 reads TGTGCCAGCAGCGGGGCGGAAAATTCCGGAAACACCATATATTTT.

This chain links TRBV5-4 with TRBJ2-7, with 12 nucleotides matching TRBD2. Germline trimming cut 4 bases from V and 7 bases from J; bases unmatched to any gene: 6. Germline loops: CDR1 SGHNT, CDR2 YYREEE (reference sequence). The CDR3 has 14 amino acids. The CDR3 sequence is CASSRLAGVGEQYF. DNA for the CDR3: TGTGCCAGCAGCCGACTAGCGGGGGTGGGAGAGCAGTACTTC.